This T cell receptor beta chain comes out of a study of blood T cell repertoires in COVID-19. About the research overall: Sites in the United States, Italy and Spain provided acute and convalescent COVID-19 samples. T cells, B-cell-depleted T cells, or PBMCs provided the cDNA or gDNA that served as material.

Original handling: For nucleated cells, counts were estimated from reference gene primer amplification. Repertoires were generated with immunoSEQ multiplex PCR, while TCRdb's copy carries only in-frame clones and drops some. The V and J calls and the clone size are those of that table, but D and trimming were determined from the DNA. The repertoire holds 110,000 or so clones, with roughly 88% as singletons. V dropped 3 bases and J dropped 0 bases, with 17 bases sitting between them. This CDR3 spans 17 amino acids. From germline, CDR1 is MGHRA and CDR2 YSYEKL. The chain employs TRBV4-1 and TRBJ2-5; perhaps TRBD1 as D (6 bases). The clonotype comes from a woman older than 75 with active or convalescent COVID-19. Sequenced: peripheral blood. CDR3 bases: TGCGCCAGCAGCCAGAGGCCTAGCCAGGGGTACCAAGAGACCCAGTACTTC. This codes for CASSQRPSQGYQETQYF.